This entry features one TCR beta chain sequence. What this receptor recognizes is not known. No base qualities exist here, and no much larger clone lies one base off it. The intended sense of this specimen's time point label: baseline before first vaccination. Samples from vaccinated people were obtained from the UK trials COV001 and COV002, which included a single-blind randomized controlled phase 2/3 trial of AZD1222 (ChAdOx1 nCoV-19) in healthy adults. Trial participant PBMC samples were collected at day 0 and day 28 after the second dose for TCRbeta chain sequencing. Cut back by 4 bases and 7 bases, the V and J ends lie 18 bases apart. Including cysteine and phenylalanine, the CDR3 has 15 amino acids. Only the CDR3 part of the read is kept: 45 bases, read in frame from the first base. Based on the germline V gene, the CDR1 and CDR2 sequences are SGHTS and YDEGEE. The data originate from a study of T cell responses to AZD1222 COVID-19 vaccine (dated by TCRdb to about 2021). About the full investigation: Because spike-specific TCR depth and breadth did not differ between the two schedules, AZD1222 recipients who got a second dose at roughly 4 weeks were pooled with those who got a second dose at roughly 12 weeks. TCR sequencing was performed for roughly 240 trial participants, of whom around 210 were given two doses of AZD1222 and approximately 25 were given two doses of MenACWY control vaccine. Trial participants were enrolled by age into subgroups of 18-55, 56-69 and 70-plus years, and around 150, 28 and 57 TCR-sequenced participants, respectively, were included in these subgroups.

Overall study outcomes, separate from this receptor: The 56-69-year group was small, and its depth increase did not reach significance, likely because of low power. Nearly half of unique spike-specific TCRs reportedly recognized epitopes outside regions mutated in the B.1.351 and B.1.1.7 variants. A significant rise in spike-specific TCR breadth and depth was observed after two AZD1222 doses relative to day 0 and relative to MenACWY recipients. Because no day 14 peak-response samples were available, the repertoires could be characterized only after the peak T cell response. Participants were mostly white British and included more females than males, and it was suggested by the authors that clonal diversity may have been underestimated. Conclusions about previously exposed vaccinees are limited because only six or seven AZD1222 recipients were SARS-CoV-2 seropositive at baseline. CD4 TCRs associated with the vaccine covered the entire spike protein, and the dominant responses were in regions 160-218 and 743-854.

The CDR3 regions of human TCRbeta chains were analyzed by immunosequencing. In the original analysis: TCRs in the repertoires were matched against a reference library of SARS-CoV-2-specific TCRs that had been generated with the MIRA antigen-specificity platform. Breadth was defined as the fraction of unique TCRs that were SARS-CoV-2-associated, and depth was defined as the fraction of total T cells that were SARS-CoV-2-associated. Each spike-specific TCR was assigned to its reactive spike region and to a CD4 or CD8 class using the MIRA data. Log10-transformed breadth and depth values were compared by one-way ANOVA with Sidak's multiple comparisons tests. In its TCRdb copy, this immuneACCESS table keeps in-frame sequences only and misses some clones. Where compared with another copy, unresolved V genes explain less than half of these, and the others have no known cause. From that table come the V and J calls and clone size; the DNA was used to work out D and trimming. This sample holds 100,000 to 150,000 clones; 85% to 95% were observed only once. The ten largest clones add up to 6.6% of the sample.

This TCR came from an adult in good health. Specimen: peripheral blood, collected on day 0 of AZD1222 vaccination. The V and J segments used are TRBV5-8 and TRBJ2-4, with TRBD2 tentatively as D gene (5 bases match). The encoded CDR3 is CASSLSLAMGNIQYF. The nucleotide sequence reads TGTGCCAGCAGCCTTAGCTTAGCGATGGGGAACATTCAGTACTTC.